Below are 20 T cell receptor beta chains sequenced from a single sample in a study of blood T cell repertoires in COVID-19. Some clones are missing from TCRdb's copy, which holds only in-frame ones; the method was immunoSEQ multiplex PCR. The repertoire holds some 170,000 clones, with approximately 85% as singletons. The sequencing input was PBMCs or T cells enriched from blood (not recorded which). Receptors originate from a man in his forties or fifties who had recovered from COVID-19.

The chain uses TRBV27 and TRBJ2-7; D possibly corresponds to TRBD2 (5 bases). The CDR3 runs to 12 residues. The V end was cut by 6 bases, the J end by 13 bases, with 19 bases between. The germline CDR1 and CDR2 sequences are MNHEY and SMNVEV (reference sequence). In DNA form, the CDR3 reads TGTGCCAGCAGAGAACAGACTGGTCGGGAATACTTC. Protein product: CASREQTGREYF.

The J gene is TRBJ2-3, the V gene TRBV24-1; D is possibly TRBD2 (6 bases). The germline V and J ends were trimmed by 4 bases and 0 bases, with 19 bases remaining between them. Germline assignment: CDR1 KGHDR and CDR2 SFDVKD. The CDR3 length is 18 residues. The CDR3 DNA follows: TGTGCCACCAGTGACCCCCCTCGACGGCGGGGTAGCACAGATACGCAGTATTTT. Amino acids: CATSDPPRRRGSTDTQYF.

The chain joins TRBV5-1 to TRBJ1-2, with D possibly matching TRBD1 (6 bases). The CDR3 has 15 amino acids. The ends were cut back, 0 bases at V and 1 base at J, with 10 bases in the middle. Germline-derived CDR1 and CDR2 are SGHRS and YFSETQ. This CDR3 is CASSLAGVSNYGYTF. Here the CDR3 DNA reads TGCGCCAGCAGCTTGGCAGGGGTTAGTAACTATGGCTACACCTTC. The variable domain in full, with the rest retrieved from reference TRBV5-1 and TRBJ1-2, is KAGVTQTPRYLIKTRGQQVTLSCSPISGHRSVSWYQQTPGQGLQFLFEYFSETQRNKGNFPGRFSGRQFSNSRSEMNVSTLELGDSALYLCASSLAGVSNYGYTFGSGTRLTVV.

The chain links TRBV28 to TRBJ1-1, with TRBD1 matching over 9 bases. The V segment lost 3 bases and the J segment 6 bases; nucleotides outside the gene matches: 17. CDR1 and CDR2 (germline): MDHEN, SYDVKM. The CDR3 covers 18 residues. CDR3 bases: TGTGCCAGCAGTTTTCCGGGACAGGGTTTATGGGAGCGGGCTGAAGCTTTCTTT. It translates to CASSFPGQGLWERAEAFF.

This sequence joins TRBV5-1 and TRBJ1-2; TRBD1 matches 11 bases. CDR1 SGHRS and CDR2 YFSETQ come from the germline V gene. The CDR3 extends over 19 amino acids. The junction had 14 bases not matched to a gene; V was cut back by 0 bases and J by 4 bases. CDR3 in DNA: TGCGCCAGCAGCTTGGAGGGAGTTCGGACAGGGGGCACAACCTATGGCTACACCTTC. It yields the protein CASSLEGVRTGGTTYGYTF.

The genes are TRBV25-1 and TRBJ2-1; D not certain. The CDR3 sequence is 15 residues long. The germline CDR1 and CDR2 sequences are MGHDK and SYGVNS. Deletions cut 4 bases from V and 2 bases from J, with 12 bases between. This CDR3 is CASSASQVAYNEQFF. The CDR3 nucleotides are TGTGCCAGCAGTGCTTCCCAGGTAGCCTACAATGAGCAGTTCTTC. Based on the CDR3 plus reference TRBV25-1 and TRBJ2-1, the full variable domain is EADIYQTPRYLVIGTGKKITLECSQTMGHDKMYWYQQDPGMELHLIHYSYGVNSTEKGDLSSESTVSRIRTEHFPLTLESARPSHTSQYLCASSASQVAYNEQFFGPGTRLTVL.

The chain has TRBV12-5 and TRBJ2-3; 8 nucleotides align to TRBD1. Germline lookup yields CDR1 LGHNT and CDR2 FRNRAP. The V gene end was trimmed by 6 bases and the J gene end by 4 bases; junction bases not matched to a gene: 6. The CDR3 sequence is 14 residues long. The chain's CDR3 is CASGPTGGADTQYF. Written as DNA, the CDR3 is TGTGCTAGTGGCCCCACAGGGGGTGCAGATACGCAGTATTTT.

This clone was detected only a few times. The chain joins TRBV29-1 to TRBJ2-7; 15 nucleotides agree with TRBD2. Trimming at V came to 6 bases and at J to 0 bases, leaving 3 bases not matched to a gene. Looked up from germline, CDR1 is SQVTM and CDR2 is ANQGSEA. The length of the CDR3 is 15 residues. Here the CDR3 DNA reads TGCAGCGTGGGACTAGCGGGAGGTCTCTCCTACGAGCAGTACTTC. Translating it yields CSVGLAGGLSYEQYF.

This clone has a single count. The chain uses TRBV28 and TRBJ2-3; no clear D gene. Trimming took 5 bases from V and 2 from J, leaving 11 bases between them. Germline CDR1 is MDHEN and CDR2 is SYDVKM. The CDR3 is 14 residues long. The CDR3, as DNA: TGTGCCAGCAGTCCCCTCCGGGTCACAGATACGCAGTATTTT. Protein product: CASSPLRVTDTQYF.

The rearrangement joins TRBV27 to TRBJ1-2, with 9 bases identical to TRBD1. The CDR3 totals 15 residues. Germline lookup yields CDR1 MNHEY and CDR2 SMNVEV (reference sequence). J was trimmed by 2 bases and V by 6 bases; bases with no gene match: 7. CDR3 sequence reads: CASRLMGQGNYGYTF. In DNA form, the CDR3 reads TGTGCCAGCAGACTGATGGGACAGGGAAACTATGGCTACACCTTC.

The rearrangement uses TRBV11-3 and TRBJ1-1; weak D call: TRBD1 (5 bases). The CDR3 extends over 13 amino acids. CDR1 and CDR2 from the germline V gene are SGHNT and YENEEA. The V and J ends lost 0 bases and 10 bases respectively, with 12 bases between them. CDR3 amino acids: CASSLDLGLGAFF. The CDR3 DNA is TGTGCCAGCAGCTTAGATCTGGGGCTTGGAGCTTTCTTT.

This chain uses TRBV29-1 with TRBJ1-2; D gene unclear. The CDR3 totals 11 residues. Germline V CDR1 and CDR2: SQVTM, ANQGSEA. V was cut by 5 bases and J by 6 bases, with 10 bases left in between. Written as DNA, the CDR3 is TGCAGCGTTTCGGGGTCCGATGGCTACACCTTC. Encoded protein: CSVSGSDGYTF.

This clone was recorded once. The chain recombines TRBV7-9 with TRBJ1-4; D remains unclear. Germline CDR1 reads SEHNR; CDR2 reads FQNEAQ (reference sequence). V was clipped by 0 bases and J by 8 bases, with 13 bases between them. The CDR3 runs to 15 residues. CDR3 residues: CASSLATGNEEKLFF. For the CDR3, the DNA is TGTGCCAGCAGCTTAGCAACGGGAAACGAGGAAAAACTGTTTTTT.

The chain couples TRBV7-9 to TRBJ2-7; D remains ambiguous. Trimming removed 3 bases from V and 7 bases from J, with 7 bases in between. In germline, CDR1 is SEHNR, CDR2 FQNEAQ (reference sequence). The CDR3 is made up of 11 amino acids. CDR3 loop: CASSFTVEQYF. The CDR3 DNA sequence: TGTGCCAGCAGCTTCACGGTGGAGCAGTACTTC.

This chain joins TRBV11-3 and TRBJ1-2; D is uncertain. This CDR3 is 12 amino acids long. V lost 8 bases, J lost 6 bases, and 13 bases lay in between. CDR1 is SGHNT, CDR2 YENEEA, per germline. CDR3: CASSVDYDGYTF. The CDR3 DNA reads TGTGCCAGCTCCGTCGACTATGATGGCTACACCTTC.

This chain links TRBV4-1 with TRBJ2-3; 11 nucleotides line up with TRBD2. V shed 4 bases and J 0 bases; nucleotides not matched to a gene: 12. This CDR3 spans 19 amino acids. Germline V gives CDR1 MGHRA, CDR2 YSYEKL. CDR3 coding DNA: TGCGCCAGCAGCCGAAGTCCTAGCGGGAGGCCCCTTAGCACAGATACGCAGTATTTT. It yields the protein CASSRSPSGRPLSTDTQYF.

The chain couples TRBV4-1 to TRBJ2-6; TRBD1 matches 7 bases. Germline V gene lookup returns CDR1 MGHRA and CDR2 YSYEKL. The CDR3 is 19 amino acids. Trimming at V came to 4 bases and at J to 0 bases, leaving 12 bases not matched to a gene. The CDR3, as DNA: TGCGCCAGCAGCCTACACCGGGACAGTCGTATCTCTGGGGCCAACGTCCTGACTTTC. Its protein is CASSLHRDSRISGANVLTF.

The chain has TRBV15 and TRBJ1-1; D remains ambiguous. CDR1 and CDR2 from the germline V gene are LNHNV and YYDKDF (reference sequence). The germline V and J ends were trimmed by 0 bases and 10 bases, with 9 bases remaining between them. This CDR3 contains 12 residues. DNA for the CDR3: TGTGCCACCAGCAGAGATACGGTGTCAGCTTTCTTT. Amino acids: CATSRDTVSAFF.

This clone was counted between two and nine times. The chain is built from TRBV2 and TRBJ2-2, with a tentative D call TRBD1 (5 bases). Trimming cost V 6 bases and J 7 bases, with 9 bases left between them. The CDR3 contains 12 residues. Per the germline V gene, CDR1 is SNHLY and CDR2 is FYNNEI. The CDR3: CASRDSRGELFF. In nucleotides, the CDR3 is TGTGCCAGCAGAGACAGCCGCGGGGAGCTGTTTTTT.

This rearrangement joins TRBV28 to TRBJ1-5, with 8 bases fitting TRBD1. The CDR3 loop spans 12 amino acids. Germline V gene lookup returns CDR1 MDHEN and CDR2 SYDVKM. J lost 7 bases, V lost 9 bases, and 5 bases had no gene match. The DNA for the CDR3 is TGTGCCAGGGGGACAGGCGGGCAGCCCCAGCATTTT. It specifies CARGTGGQPQHF.